This T cell receptor (beta chain) was profiled in a study of blood T cell repertoires in COVID-19. The overall study: PBMCs, B-cell-depleted T cells, or T cells were the source of the cDNA or gDNA that made up the material.

There are 14 residues in the CDR3. CDR1 is MGHDK and CDR2 is SYGVNS in the germline V gene. Trimming cost V 7 bases and J 0 bases; bases outside gene matches: 6. In the authors' methods: Researchers report that nucleated cell counts were estimated from reference gene primer amplification. Method: immunoSEQ multiplex PCR; TCRdb's copy keeps in-frame clones and lacks some. V and J calls plus clone size are reproduced from that table; the DNA served to infer D and trimming. The sample contains 350,000 to 550,000 clones, 80% to 90% of which appear only once. This chain links TRBV25-1 with TRBJ2-7, with 7 bases fitting TRBD2. The sequenced sample consisted of PBMCs or T cells enriched from blood (not recorded which). This clonotype originated in a man aged 25 to 40 who had recovered from COVID-19. In DNA, the CDR3 is TGTGCCAGCATCTCCCCGGGGGGCTCCTACGAGCAGTACTTC. Its translation: CASISPGGSYEQYF.